These 2 T cell receptor beta chains originate from one sample sequenced in a study of blood T cells in healthy people across ages (dated by TCRdb to 2015 to 2017). The library was built by means of 5' RACE. The instrument was an Illumina HiSeq 2500. A second PCR of roughly 6 to 11 cycles was run with a J-beta primer mix and a sample-barcoded 5' primer. TCRdb reworked the public reads: Q25 trimming with fastp, MiXCR clone assembly, productive beta chains retained. Each entry is one CDR3 protein sequence, shown with its most common DNA and genes. For this sample the table gives some 690,000 distinct CDR3 sequences, of which about 20% were detected only once. The top ten constitute approximately 20% of the sample. Sequences were obtained from blood. These receptors all stem from a man between 65 and 85 years old in good health.

V usage is TRBV6-2 or TRBV6-3 and J usage is TRBJ1-2; a weak D match, TRBD1 (6 bases). The CDR3 totals 14 residues. Trimming stripped 4 bases from V and 3 bases from J, with 12 bases between. CDR1 MNHEY and CDR2 SVGEGT come from the germline V gene. CDR3 residues: CASSFHRVDYGYTF. CDR3 in DNA: TGTGCCAGCAGTTTCCACAGGGTCGACTATGGCTACACCTTC.

This clonotype has more than one count but fewer than ten. V usage is TRBV10-3 and J usage is TRBJ1-2, with D perhaps matching TRBD1 (5 bases). The V gene's germline CDR1 is ENHRY and CDR2 SYGVKD. V lost 10 bases and J lost 5, with 20 bases in between. There are 14 residues in the CDR3. CDR3 sequence: CATHGTGTAYGYTF. The CDR3 region has the DNA TGTGCCACCCACGGAACCGGGACGGCGTATGGCTACACCTTC.